This TCR beta chain originates from a study of cytomegalovirus exposure and HLA in healthy donors. On the study more broadly: Out of approximately 400 genotyped donors, 81% belonged to the Caucasian-associated ancestry cluster.

Remarks on this clone: Its antigen is not known.

This PCR relied on a set of 60 Vbeta primers and 13 Jbeta primers. TCRdb's copy holds only in-frame clones and misses some; the assay was immunoSEQ multiplex PCR. Of about 140,000 clones listed, about 80% are singletons. Findings and caveats of the study: What a later analysis showed was that several of the most significant clusters appeared linked to common viral pathogens. In a later analysis, TCR beta V- and J-gene trimming was associated with a missense DCLRE1C variant.

Sequences were obtained from PBMCs. The origin of this receptor is a woman aged 40 to 50 in good health and CMV-seronegative.

Written as DNA, the CDR3 is TGTGCCAGCTCAGCAACAGGGGCTGCAGAGACCCAGTACTTC. This encodes CASSATGAAETQYF. The chain uses TRBV18 and TRBJ2-5; 7 nucleotides line up with TRBD1. The CDR3 is 14 residues long. Losses at the gene ends were 5 bases for V and 4 bases for J; bases not matched to a gene: 7. The germline CDR1 and CDR2 sequences are KGHSH and LQKENI.